The entry below gives a single T cell receptor (beta chain) sequence along with its context. These data belong to a study of blood T cell repertoires in COVID-19. Turning to the study itself: T cells, B-cell-depleted T cells, or PBMCs provided the cDNA or gDNA that served as material.

This CDR3 is built from 12 residues. The germline V and J ends were trimmed by 8 bases and 4 bases, with 11 bases remaining between them. Per the germline V gene, CDR1 is WNHNN and CDR2 is SYGVQD (reference sequence). Produced via immunoSEQ multiplex PCR; TCRdb's table is partial and in-frame only. The sample contains approximately 160,000 clones, roughly 77% of which appear only once. What was sequenced was peripheral blood. The V and J genes are TRBV10-1 and TRBJ2-5; possible D gene TRBD2, 5 bases. The clonotype originates from a human donor in a cohort sampled during active COVID-19. CDR3 amino acids: CASSGGSETQYF. The CDR3 nucleotides read TGCGCCAGCTCGGGCGGGTCAGAGACCCAGTACTTC.